A selection of T cell receptor beta chains follows, all from one sample in a study of blood T cell repertoires in COVID-19. The repertoire was sequenced with immunoSEQ multiplex PCR; TCRdb's copy has only in-frame clones and lacks some. Of 95,000 to 100,000 clones listed, more than 65% are singletons. Sequencing was done on a sample of peripheral blood. The source is a woman of 80 years or more with active or convalescent COVID-19. CDR3s include the opening cysteine and the closing phenylalanine or tryptophan. The order of the fields is J gene, V gene, clone size, D gene, CDR3 DNA, CDR3 protein. D genes are given only for firm matches. Only some rows state a clone size, as once, few, many or a class for expanded clones.

J gene: TRBJ2-5
V gene: TRBV27
clone size: -
D gene: -
CDR3 DNA: TGTGCCACCAAGTACGGTGGGCATGAGGAGACCCAGTACTTC
CDR3 protein: CATKYGGHEETQYF

J gene: TRBJ2-5
V gene: TRBV5-4
clone size: -
D gene: -
CDR3 DNA: TGTGCCAGCAGCTTGGTAGGAGTCCAAGAGACCCAGTACTTC
CDR3 protein: CASSLVGVQETQYF

J gene: TRBJ2-2
V gene: TRBV2
clone size: -
D gene: TRBD2
CDR3 DNA: TGTGCCAGCAGTGTGCGGCCTCCAAAGGGACTAGCGAAATACACCGGGGAGCTGTTTTTT
CDR3 protein: CASSVRPPKGLAKYTGELFF

J gene: TRBJ1-4
V gene: TRBV10-1
clone size: -
D gene: -
CDR3 DNA: TGCGCCACGTTCAACGGGAAAGGAAAACTGTTTTTT
CDR3 protein: CATFNGKGKLFF

J gene: TRBJ2-7
V gene: TRBV5-1
clone size: -
D gene: TRBD2
CDR3 DNA: TGTGCCAGCAGCCCGGGTAGTAGCGGGGGTACCTACGAGCAGTACTTC
CDR3 protein: CASSPGSSGGTYEQYF

J gene: TRBJ2-1
V gene: TRBV5-5
clone size: few
D gene: TRBD1
CDR3 DNA: TGTGCCAGCAGCTTGGAACAGGGGGTCTACAATGAGCAGTTCTTC
CDR3 protein: CASSLEQGVYNEQFF

J gene: TRBJ1-6
V gene: TRBV3-1/TRBV3-2
clone size: -
D gene: TRBD1
CDR3 DNA: TGTGCCAGCAGCCGCAGGGGGCTCGGCAGTTCACCCCTCCACTTT
CDR3 protein: CASSRRGLGSSPLHF

J gene: TRBJ1-2
V gene: TRBV7-2
clone size: -
D gene: TRBD1
CDR3 DNA: TGTGCCAGCAGCTTCTCCTCGGGACAGGCTAACTATGGCTACACCTTC
CDR3 protein: CASSFSSGQANYGYTF

J gene: TRBJ2-1
V gene: TRBV7-3
clone size: -
D gene: TRBD2
CDR3 DNA: TGTGCCAGCAGCTTAATGGGTACTAGCGGAATTTGGGAGCAGTTCTTC
CDR3 protein: CASSLMGTSGIWEQFF

J gene: TRBJ1-2
V gene: TRBV9
clone size: -
D gene: -
CDR3 DNA: TGTGCCAGCAGCGGCCAGGGATTGTATGGCTACACCTTC
CDR3 protein: CASSGQGLYGYTF

J gene: TRBJ2-7
V gene: TRBV3-1/TRBV3-2
clone size: once
D gene: TRBD1
CDR3 DNA: TGTGCCAGCAGCAGAACCGGACAGGTTACTACCTACGAGCAGTACTTC
CDR3 protein: CASSRTGQVTTYEQYF

J gene: TRBJ2-7
V gene: TRBV10-3
clone size: -
D gene: -
CDR3 DNA: TGTGCCATCAGTGACGCACAGTTAACCTACGAGCAGTACTTC
CDR3 protein: CAISDAQLTYEQYF

J gene: TRBJ1-1
V gene: TRBV5-1
clone size: few
D gene: -
CDR3 DNA: TGCGCCAGCAGCGAGCACCGGGCCGCGGGCACTGAAGCTTTCTTT
CDR3 protein: CASSEHRAAGTEAFF

J gene: TRBJ2-5
V gene: TRBV28
clone size: -
D gene: -
CDR3 DNA: TGTGCCAGCAGCCCAGCGGGCCCGCGAGAGACCCAGTACTTC
CDR3 protein: CASSPAGPRETQYF

J gene: TRBJ2-7
V gene: TRBV9
clone size: -
D gene: -
CDR3 DNA: TGTGCCAGCAGCCGCTCGACTAGTTCCGAGCAGTACTTC
CDR3 protein: CASSRSTSSEQYF

J gene: TRBJ2-5
V gene: TRBV5-4
clone size: -
D gene: TRBD2
CDR3 DNA: TGTGCCAGCAGCTTTCGGACTAGCGGCCAAGAGACCCAGTACTTC
CDR3 protein: CASSFRTSGQETQYF

J gene: TRBJ2-5
V gene: TRBV12-3/TRBV12-4
clone size: -
D gene: TRBD2
CDR3 DNA: TGTGCCAGCAGGCTGACTAGCCTGGAGACCCAGTACTTC
CDR3 protein: CASRLTSLETQYF

J gene: TRBJ1-5
V gene: TRBV5-1
clone size: -
D gene: -
CDR3 DNA: TGCGCCAGCAGCTTGGCGGGCAATCAGCCCCAGCATTTT
CDR3 protein: CASSLAGNQPQHF

J gene: TRBJ2-5
V gene: TRBV27
clone size: -
D gene: TRBD2
CDR3 DNA: TGTGCCAGCAATTCCCCTCCGGGGACTAGCGGGATAGGGTGGGACTTC
CDR3 protein: CASNSPPGTSGIGWDF

J gene: TRBJ2-4
V gene: TRBV7-8
clone size: -
D gene: -
CDR3 DNA: TGTGCCAGCAGCTTAGTACAGAGGGTGATCGGCAAAAACATTCAGTACTTC
CDR3 protein: CASSLVQRVIGKNIQYF

J gene: TRBJ2-1
V gene: TRBV12-3/TRBV12-4
clone size: -
D gene: TRBD1
CDR3 DNA: TGTGCCAGCAACAGGGGTGGGGACAATGAGCAGTTCTTC
CDR3 protein: CASNRGGDNEQFF

J gene: TRBJ1-1
V gene: TRBV7-9
clone size: -
D gene: -
CDR3 DNA: TGTGCCAGCAGCAGAACCGGGACACTGAACACTGAAGCTTTCTTT
CDR3 protein: CASSRTGTLNTEAFF

J gene: TRBJ2-2
V gene: TRBV7-2
clone size: -
D gene: TRBD2
CDR3 DNA: TGTGCCAGCAGCCCGCGGCTAGCGGGAGGTACCGGGGAGCTGTTTTTT
CDR3 protein: CASSPRLAGGTGELFF

J gene: TRBJ2-4
V gene: TRBV7-3
clone size: once
D gene: TRBD2
CDR3 DNA: TGTGCCAGCAGCTCCCGGGGACGGGAGGGCCTGGACATTCAGTACTTC
CDR3 protein: CASSSRGREGLDIQYF

J gene: TRBJ2-5
V gene: TRBV7-3
clone size: -
D gene: -
CDR3 DNA: TGTGCCAGCAGCCCCGGGGTTGGTGAGACCCAGTACTTC
CDR3 protein: CASSPGVGETQYF

J gene: TRBJ1-6
V gene: TRBV30
clone size: -
D gene: -
CDR3 DNA: TGTGCCTGGAGTTTAGGGGCGGCGAATAATTCACCCCTCCACTTT
CDR3 protein: CAWSLGAANNSPLHF

J gene: TRBJ2-7
V gene: TRBV5-1
clone size: -
D gene: TRBD1
CDR3 DNA: TGTGCCAGCAGCCAAGGACAGGGGGTCTCCTACGAGCAGTACTTC
CDR3 protein: CASSQGQGVSYEQYF

J gene: TRBJ1-4
V gene: TRBV6-5
clone size: -
D gene: TRBD1
CDR3 DNA: TGTGCCAGCAGCGACAGGGTTGGTGAAAAACTGTTTTTT
CDR3 protein: CASSDRVGEKLFF

J gene: TRBJ1-4
V gene: TRBV6-5
clone size: -
D gene: -
CDR3 DNA: TGTGCCAGCAGGAACAGGGCAACTAATGAAAAACTGTTTTTT
CDR3 protein: CASRNRATNEKLFF

J gene: TRBJ2-7
V gene: TRBV5-1
clone size: -
D gene: -
CDR3 DNA: TGTGCCAGCAGCTTGGTTTCCCAATCGGGGGAGCAGTACTTC
CDR3 protein: CASSLVSQSGEQYF

J gene: TRBJ2-6
V gene: TRBV27
clone size: -
D gene: -
CDR3 DNA: TGTGCCAGCAGTTACGAGGGAGCTGGGGCCAACGTCCTGACTTTC
CDR3 protein: CASSYEGAGANVLTF

J gene: TRBJ2-3
V gene: TRBV29-1
clone size: -
D gene: TRBD2
CDR3 DNA: TGCAGCGTTGAGGGGTCGAGCGGGATTGGCACAGATACGCAGTATTTT
CDR3 protein: CSVEGSSGIGTDTQYF

J gene: TRBJ2-1
V gene: TRBV5-6
clone size: once
D gene: TRBD2
CDR3 DNA: TGTGCCAGCAGTCCTGGACTAGCGGGAGGGCCTTACAATGAGCAGTTCTTC
CDR3 protein: CASSPGLAGGPYNEQFF

J gene: TRBJ1-4
V gene: TRBV11-2
clone size: -
D gene: -
CDR3 DNA: TGTGCCAGCAGCTCGACAATACGGAGGGCTAATGAAAAACTGTTTTTT
CDR3 protein: CASSSTIRRANEKLFF

J gene: TRBJ2-3
V gene: TRBV4-3
clone size: -
D gene: -
CDR3 DNA: TGCGCCAGCAGCCAAGGCCTCACCCGGGCGCAGTATTTT
CDR3 protein: CASSQGLTRAQYF

J gene: TRBJ2-7
V gene: TRBV28
clone size: few
D gene: TRBD2
CDR3 DNA: TGTGCCAGCAGTTTCAGGGGACTAGCGGTTCTCTACGAGCAGTACTTC
CDR3 protein: CASSFRGLAVLYEQYF

J gene: TRBJ2-1
V gene: TRBV7-8
clone size: -
D gene: -
CDR3 DNA: TGTGCCAGCAGCTTAGCAAGCTACTATCAAAGCGGGTATGAGCAGTTCTTC
CDR3 protein: CASSLASYYQSGYEQFF

J gene: TRBJ2-1
V gene: TRBV7-2
clone size: -
D gene: -
CDR3 DNA: TGTGCCAGCAGCTTAGACACAGGGACCTACAATGAGCAGTTCTTC
CDR3 protein: CASSLDTGTYNEQFF

J gene: TRBJ2-1
V gene: TRBV5-1
clone size: -
D gene: TRBD2
CDR3 DNA: TGTGCCAGCAGCTTGAAACTAGCGGGTAACAATGAGCAGTTCTTC
CDR3 protein: CASSLKLAGNNEQFF

J gene: TRBJ2-7
V gene: TRBV2
clone size: once
D gene: -
CDR3 DNA: TGTGCCAGCACTAGGGGGGGCTACGAGCAGTACTTC
CDR3 protein: CASTRGGYEQYF

J gene: TRBJ2-2
V gene: TRBV7-2
clone size: -
D gene: -
CDR3 DNA: TGTGCCAGCAGCTTGGGGACATCACGTATCCTCACCGGGGAGCTGTTTTTT
CDR3 protein: CASSLGTSRILTGELFF

J gene: TRBJ1-2
V gene: TRBV19
clone size: -
D gene: -
CDR3 DNA: TGTGCCAGTAGTATGCCGGACAGTTTACGCTATGGCTACACCTTC
CDR3 protein: CASSMPDSLRYGYTF

J gene: TRBJ1-2
V gene: TRBV5-1
clone size: -
D gene: -
CDR3 DNA: TGCGCCAGCCCCTTACAGGAGAGGTGGCATGGCTACACCTTC
CDR3 protein: CASPLQERWHGYTF

J gene: TRBJ2-3
V gene: TRBV28
clone size: -
D gene: -
CDR3 DNA: TGTGCCAGCAGCTCCGGTCCGGTTACGCAGTATTTT
CDR3 protein: CASSSGPVTQYF

J gene: TRBJ1-3
V gene: TRBV28
clone size: medium-sized
D gene: -
CDR3 DNA: TGTGCCAGCACCTACCCCGGGACAACTGGAAACACCATATATTTT
CDR3 protein: CASTYPGTTGNTIYF

J gene: TRBJ2-5
V gene: TRBV6-2/TRBV6-3
clone size: -
D gene: TRBD2
CDR3 DNA: TGTGCCAGCAGTTCTAGCGGGAGGAGAGAGACCCAGTACTTC
CDR3 protein: CASSSSGRRETQYF

J gene: TRBJ2-7
V gene: TRBV7-2
clone size: -
D gene: TRBD2
CDR3 DNA: TGTGCCAGCAGCTTAGATCAGCGGGGAGCCTACGAGCAGTACTTC
CDR3 protein: CASSLDQRGAYEQYF

J gene: TRBJ2-1
V gene: TRBV11-1
clone size: -
D gene: TRBD2
CDR3 DNA: TGTGCCAGCAGCTCTATAGCGGGAGCTAGCTACAATGAGCAGTTCTTC
CDR3 protein: CASSSIAGASYNEQFF

J gene: TRBJ1-2
V gene: TRBV18
clone size: -
D gene: -
CDR3 DNA: TGTGCCAGCTCACCACGGACAAGTGATGGCTACACCTTC
CDR3 protein: CASSPRTSDGYTF

J gene: TRBJ1-1
V gene: TRBV2
clone size: -
D gene: -
CDR3 DNA: TGTGCCAGCAGTGACTTGACTAGTGACACTGAAGCTTTCTTT
CDR3 protein: CASSDLTSDTEAFF

J gene: TRBJ2-4
V gene: TRBV7-8
clone size: few
D gene: TRBD1
CDR3 DNA: TGTGCCAGCAGCCATGGGACAGGGGACATTCAGTACTTC
CDR3 protein: CASSHGTGDIQYF

J gene: TRBJ2-1
V gene: TRBV19
clone size: -
D gene: TRBD2
CDR3 DNA: TGTGCCAGTAGCGGGAGGAGCTCCTACAATGAGCAGTTCTTC
CDR3 protein: CASSGRSSYNEQFF

J gene: TRBJ2-1
V gene: TRBV27
clone size: -
D gene: TRBD2
CDR3 DNA: TGTGCCAGCAGTCAGCCCGGGGCTAGCGGGAGGGCCGGTGAGCAGTTCTTC
CDR3 protein: CASSQPGASGRAGEQFF

J gene: TRBJ2-7
V gene: TRBV5-1
clone size: many
D gene: -
CDR3 DNA: TGCGCCAGCAGTCTAGAGGTTAATAACGAGCAGTACTTC
CDR3 protein: CASSLEVNNEQYF

J gene: TRBJ2-2
V gene: TRBV7-6
clone size: -
D gene: -
CDR3 DNA: TGTGCCAGCAGCAACCCGGGACTCCTCACCGGGGAGCTGTTTTTT
CDR3 protein: CASSNPGLLTGELFF